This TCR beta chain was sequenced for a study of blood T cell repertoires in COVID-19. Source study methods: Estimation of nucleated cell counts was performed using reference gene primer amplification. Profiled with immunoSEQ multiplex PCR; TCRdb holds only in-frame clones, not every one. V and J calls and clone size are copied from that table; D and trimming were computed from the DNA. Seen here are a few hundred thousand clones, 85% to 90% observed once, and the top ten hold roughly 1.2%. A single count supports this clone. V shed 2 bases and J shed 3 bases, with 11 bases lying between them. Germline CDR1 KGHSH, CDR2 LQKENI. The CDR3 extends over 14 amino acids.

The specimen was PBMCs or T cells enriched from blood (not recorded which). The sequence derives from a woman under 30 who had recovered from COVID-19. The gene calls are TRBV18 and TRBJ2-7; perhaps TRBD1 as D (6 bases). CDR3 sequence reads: CASSPITGFYEQYF. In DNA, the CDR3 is TGTGCCAGCTCACCAATAACAGGGTTCTACGAGCAGTACTTC.